This T cell receptor beta chain is from a study of blood T cell repertoires in COVID-19. At the level of the study: T cells, B-cell-depleted T cells, or PBMCs provided the cDNA or gDNA that served as material.

Grouping used clinical history reported by participants in a survey and questionnaire. Donors in Cohort 3 who had recovered were those with two negative PCRs, healthcare professional clearance, or resolution of their symptoms. Authors' data handling: Estimation of nucleated cell counts relied on the amplification of reference gene primers. Assay: immunoSEQ multiplex PCR; the TCRdb copy retains only in-frame clones and omits some. That table gives V, J and clone size, and the DNA gave D and trimming. The top ten clones hold about 5.7% of a sample with hundreds of thousands of clones, around 88% of them seen once. This CDR3 is built from 15 residues. Germline loops: CDR1 SEHNR, CDR2 FQNEAQ (reference sequence). Trimming removed 5 bases from V and 1 base from J; junction bases left unmatched: 8.

The TCR was taken from a woman aged 40 to 50 who had recovered from COVID-19. This chain connects TRBV7-9 to TRBJ2-7, with TRBD2 matching 7 bases. The sample was PBMCs or T cells enriched from blood (not recorded which). CDR3 nucleotide sequence: TGTGCCAGCAGCACTCTAGCGGAGGGGTCCTACGAGCAGTACTTC. This codes for CASSTLAEGSYEQYF.